This T cell receptor beta chain was sequenced during a study of T cell repertoires in cytomegalovirus infection. Across the whole study: Indications came from public TCR beta signatures; they pointed to CMV infection and to a matching HLA type.

TCRdb analysed the reads with MiXCR anew, one entry per CDR3 protein. The sample has approximately 730,000 distinct CDR3 sequences, around a third seen once. In germline, CDR1 is SGHNT, CDR2 YENEEA. V lost 1 base, J lost 4 bases, and 7 bases lay in between. This CDR3 is built from 13 residues. Of note for this clonotype: Its specificity is unknown.

The chain couples TRBV11-3 to TRBJ1-1; D is uncertain. This material consisted of cultured PBMCs, taken from culture after CMV antigen stimulation. This receptor was taken from a human donor in good health (CMV status not recorded). Some clones in this sample may be carry-over from other donors' samples. CDR3: CASSLALTTEAFF. CDR3 bases: TGTGCCAGCAGCTTAGCCCTTACCACTGAAGCTTTCTTT. The whole variable domain, remainder taken from reference TRBV11-3 and TRBJ1-1, is EAGVVQSPRYKIIEKKQPVAFWCNPISGHNTLYWYLQNLGQGPELLIRYENEEAVDDSQLPKDRFSAERLKGVDSTLKIQPAELGDSAVYLCASSLALTTEAFFGQGTRLTVV.